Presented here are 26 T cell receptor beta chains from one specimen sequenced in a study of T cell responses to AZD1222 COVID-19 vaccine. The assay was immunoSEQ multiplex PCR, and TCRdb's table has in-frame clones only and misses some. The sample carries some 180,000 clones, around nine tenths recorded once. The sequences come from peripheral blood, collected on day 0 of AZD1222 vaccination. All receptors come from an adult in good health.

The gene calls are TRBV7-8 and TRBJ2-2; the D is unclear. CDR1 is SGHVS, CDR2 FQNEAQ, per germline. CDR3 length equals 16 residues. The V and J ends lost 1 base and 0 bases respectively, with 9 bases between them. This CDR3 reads CASSLVSGPNTGELFF. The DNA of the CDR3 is TGTGCCAGCAGCTTAGTATCAGGCCCGAACACCGGGGAGCTGTTTTTT.

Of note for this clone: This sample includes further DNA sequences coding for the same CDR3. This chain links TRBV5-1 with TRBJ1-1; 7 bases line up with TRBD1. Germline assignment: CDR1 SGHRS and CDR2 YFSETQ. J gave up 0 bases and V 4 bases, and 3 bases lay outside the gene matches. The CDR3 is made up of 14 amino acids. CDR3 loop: CASSQGGLNTEAFF. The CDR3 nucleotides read TGCGCCAGCAGCCAGGGGGGCCTGAACACTGAAGCTTTCTTT.

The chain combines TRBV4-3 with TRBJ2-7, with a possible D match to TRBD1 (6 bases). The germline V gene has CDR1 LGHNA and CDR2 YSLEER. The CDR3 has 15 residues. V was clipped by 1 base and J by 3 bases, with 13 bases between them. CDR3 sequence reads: CASSQAWDTYYEQYF. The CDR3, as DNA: TGCGCCAGCAGCCAAGCCTGGGACACTTACTACGAGCAGTACTTC.

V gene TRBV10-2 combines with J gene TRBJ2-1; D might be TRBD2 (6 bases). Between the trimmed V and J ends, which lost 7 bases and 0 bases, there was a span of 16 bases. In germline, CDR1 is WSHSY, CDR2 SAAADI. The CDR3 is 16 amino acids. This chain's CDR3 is CASKNSGPPSYNEQFF. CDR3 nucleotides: TGCGCCAGCAAGAATAGCGGACCCCCCTCCTACAATGAGCAGTTCTTC.

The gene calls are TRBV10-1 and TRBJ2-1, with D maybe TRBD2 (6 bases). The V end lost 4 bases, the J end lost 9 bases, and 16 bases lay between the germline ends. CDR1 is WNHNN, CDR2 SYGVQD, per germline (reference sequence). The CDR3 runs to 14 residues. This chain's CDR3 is CASSGHGGWGEQFF. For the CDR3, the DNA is TGCGCCAGCAGTGGTCACGGGGGTTGGGGTGAGCAGTTCTTC.

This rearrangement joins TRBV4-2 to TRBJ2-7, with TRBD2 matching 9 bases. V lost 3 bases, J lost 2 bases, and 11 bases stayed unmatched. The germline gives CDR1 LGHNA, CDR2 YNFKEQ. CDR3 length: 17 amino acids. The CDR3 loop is CASSQIAGEDLTYEQYF. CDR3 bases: TGTGCCAGCAGCCAGATAGCGGGGGAAGACCTTACCTACGAGCAGTACTTC.

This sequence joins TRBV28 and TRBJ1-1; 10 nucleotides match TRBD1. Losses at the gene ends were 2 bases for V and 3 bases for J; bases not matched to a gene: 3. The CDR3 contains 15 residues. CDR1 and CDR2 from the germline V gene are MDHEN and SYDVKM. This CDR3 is CASSLPGTGDTEAFF. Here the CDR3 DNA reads TGTGCCAGCAGTTTACCCGGGACAGGGGACACTGAAGCTTTCTTT.

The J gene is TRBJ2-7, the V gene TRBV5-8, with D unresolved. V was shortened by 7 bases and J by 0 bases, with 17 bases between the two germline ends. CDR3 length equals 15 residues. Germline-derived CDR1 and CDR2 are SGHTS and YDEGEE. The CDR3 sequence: CASGVRSGASYEQYF. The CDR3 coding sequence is TGTGCCAGCGGTGTGAGATCGGGTGCCTCCTACGAGCAGTACTTC.

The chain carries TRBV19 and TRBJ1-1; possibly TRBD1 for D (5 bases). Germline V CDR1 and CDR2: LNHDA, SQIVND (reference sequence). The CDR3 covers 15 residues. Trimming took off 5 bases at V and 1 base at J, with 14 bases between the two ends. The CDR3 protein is CASSPLSTANTEAFF. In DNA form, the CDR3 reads TGTGCCAGTAGTCCTCTCTCGACAGCGAACACTGAAGCTTTCTTT. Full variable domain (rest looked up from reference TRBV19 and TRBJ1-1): DGGITQSPKYLFRKEGQNVTLSCEQNLNHDAMYWYRQDPGQGLRLIYYSQIVNDFQKGDIAEGYSVSREKKESFPLTVTSAQKNPTAFYLCASSPLSTANTEAFFGQGTRLTVV.

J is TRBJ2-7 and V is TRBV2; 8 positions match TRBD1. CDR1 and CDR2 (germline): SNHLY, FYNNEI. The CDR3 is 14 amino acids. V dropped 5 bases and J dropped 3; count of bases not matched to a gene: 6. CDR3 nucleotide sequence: TGTGCCAGCAGTTTACAGGGGGGTGGCTACGAGCAGTACTTC. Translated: CASSLQGGGYEQYF.

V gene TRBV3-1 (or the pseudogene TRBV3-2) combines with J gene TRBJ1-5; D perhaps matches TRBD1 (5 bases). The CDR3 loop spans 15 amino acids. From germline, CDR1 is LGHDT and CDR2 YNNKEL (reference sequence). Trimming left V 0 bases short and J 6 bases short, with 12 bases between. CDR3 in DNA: TGTGCCAGCAGCCAAGACGCGGGGGTGCGTCAGCCCCAGCATTTT. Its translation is CASSQDAGVRQPQHF.

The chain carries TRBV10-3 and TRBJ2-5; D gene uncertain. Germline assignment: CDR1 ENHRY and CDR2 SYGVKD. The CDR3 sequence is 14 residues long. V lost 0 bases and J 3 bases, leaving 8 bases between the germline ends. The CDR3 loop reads CAISESGKEETQYF. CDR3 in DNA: TGTGCCATCAGTGAGTCGGGGAAAGAAGAGACCCAGTACTTC.

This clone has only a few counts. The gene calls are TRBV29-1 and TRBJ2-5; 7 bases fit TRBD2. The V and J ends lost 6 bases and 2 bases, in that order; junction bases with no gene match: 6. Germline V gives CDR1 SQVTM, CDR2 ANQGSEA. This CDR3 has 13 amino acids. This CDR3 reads CSVFLAVQETQYF. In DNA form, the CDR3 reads TGCAGCGTCTTTCTAGCGGTGCAAGAGACCCAGTACTTC.

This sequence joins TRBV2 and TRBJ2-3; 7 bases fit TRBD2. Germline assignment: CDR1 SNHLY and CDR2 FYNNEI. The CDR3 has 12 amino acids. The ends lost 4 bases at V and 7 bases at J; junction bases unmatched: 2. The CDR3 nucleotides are TGTGCCAGCAGTGGGACTAGTTATACGCAGTATTTT. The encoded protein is CASSGTSYTQYF.

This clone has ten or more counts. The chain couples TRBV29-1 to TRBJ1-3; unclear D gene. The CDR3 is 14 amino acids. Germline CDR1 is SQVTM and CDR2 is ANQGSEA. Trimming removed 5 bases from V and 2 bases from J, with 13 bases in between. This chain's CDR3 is CSVSRVVTGNTIYF. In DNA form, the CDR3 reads TGCAGCGTTTCTCGGGTGGTAACTGGAAACACCATATATTTT. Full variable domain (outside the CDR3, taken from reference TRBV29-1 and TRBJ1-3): SAVISQKPSRDICQRGTSLTIQCQVDSQVTMMFWYRQQPGQSLTLIATANQGSEATYESGFVIDKFPISRPNLTFSTLTVSNMSPEDSSIYLCSVSRVVTGNTIYFGEGSWLTVV.

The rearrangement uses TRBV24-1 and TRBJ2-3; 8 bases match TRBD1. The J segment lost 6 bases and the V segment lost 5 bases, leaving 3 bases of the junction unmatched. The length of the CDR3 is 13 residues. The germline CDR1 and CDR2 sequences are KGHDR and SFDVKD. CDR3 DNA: TGTGCCACCAGTGCTCAGGGGGCTGATACGCAGTATTTT. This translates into CATSAQGADTQYF.

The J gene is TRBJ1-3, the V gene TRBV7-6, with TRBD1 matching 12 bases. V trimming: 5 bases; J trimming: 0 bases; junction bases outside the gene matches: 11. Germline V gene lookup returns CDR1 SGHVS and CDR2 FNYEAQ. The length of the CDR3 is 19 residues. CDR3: CASSKRGTGGSFSGNTIYF. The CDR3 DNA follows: TGTGCCAGCAGCAAAAGGGGGACAGGGGGCTCTTTCTCTGGAAACACCATATATTTT.

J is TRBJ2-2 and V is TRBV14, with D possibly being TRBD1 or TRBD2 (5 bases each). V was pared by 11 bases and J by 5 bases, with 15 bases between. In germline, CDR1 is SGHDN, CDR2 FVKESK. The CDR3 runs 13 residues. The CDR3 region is CARGRQTTGELFF. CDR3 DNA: TGTGCCCGCGGGCGACAGACGACCGGGGAGCTGTTTTTT. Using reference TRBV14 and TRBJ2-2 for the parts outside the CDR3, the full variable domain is EAGVTQFPSHSVIEKGQTVTLRCDPISGHDNLYWYRRVMGKEIKFLLHFVKESKQDESGMPNNRFLAERTGGTYSTLKVQPAELEDSGVYFCARGRQTTGELFFGEGSRLTVL.

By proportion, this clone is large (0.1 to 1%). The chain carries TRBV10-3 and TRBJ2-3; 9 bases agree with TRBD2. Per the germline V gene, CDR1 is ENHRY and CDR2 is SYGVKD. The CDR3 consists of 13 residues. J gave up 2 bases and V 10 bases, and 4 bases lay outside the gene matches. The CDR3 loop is CATLAGITDTQYF. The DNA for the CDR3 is TGTGCCACTCTAGCGGGGATCACAGATACGCAGTATTTT.

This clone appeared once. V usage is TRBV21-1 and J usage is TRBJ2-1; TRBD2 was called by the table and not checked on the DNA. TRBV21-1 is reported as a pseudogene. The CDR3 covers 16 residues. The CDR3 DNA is TGTGCCAGCAGCTTCCGTCGGGGGGAGGGTGGCAATGAGCAGTTCTTC. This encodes CASSFRRGEGGNEQFF.

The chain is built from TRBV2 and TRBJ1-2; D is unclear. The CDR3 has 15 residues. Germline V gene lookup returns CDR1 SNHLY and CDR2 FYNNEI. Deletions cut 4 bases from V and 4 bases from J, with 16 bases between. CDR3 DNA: TGTGCCAGCAGTGGATACCGAGACACGGGCTATGGCTACACCTTC. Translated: CASSGYRDTGYGYTF.

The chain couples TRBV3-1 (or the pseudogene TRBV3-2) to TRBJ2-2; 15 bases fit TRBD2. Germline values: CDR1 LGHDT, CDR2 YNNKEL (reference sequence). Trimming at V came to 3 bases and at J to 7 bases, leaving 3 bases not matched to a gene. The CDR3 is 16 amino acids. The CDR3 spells CASSHGLAGGLGELFF. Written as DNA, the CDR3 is TGTGCCAGCAGCCATGGACTAGCGGGGGGGCTCGGGGAGCTGTTTTTT.

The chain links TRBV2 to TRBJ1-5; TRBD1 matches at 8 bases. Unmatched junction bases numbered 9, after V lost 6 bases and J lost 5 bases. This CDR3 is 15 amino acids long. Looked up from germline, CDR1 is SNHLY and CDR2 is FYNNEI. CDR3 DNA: TGTGCCAGCAGGTCCACAGGGGGTACAGATCAGCCCCAGCATTTT. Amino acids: CASRSTGGTDQPQHF.

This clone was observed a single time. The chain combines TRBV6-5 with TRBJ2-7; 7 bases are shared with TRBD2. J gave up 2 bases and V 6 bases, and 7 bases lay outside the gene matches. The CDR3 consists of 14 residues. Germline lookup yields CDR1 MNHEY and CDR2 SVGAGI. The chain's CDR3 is CASSTTRGAYEQYF. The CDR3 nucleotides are TGTGCCAGCAGCACCACACGGGGGGCCTACGAGCAGTACTTC.

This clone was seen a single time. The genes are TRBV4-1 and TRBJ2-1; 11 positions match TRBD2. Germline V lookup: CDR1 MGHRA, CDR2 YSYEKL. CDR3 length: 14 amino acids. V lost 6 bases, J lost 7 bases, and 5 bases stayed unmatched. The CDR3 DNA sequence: TGCGCCAGCAGGACTAGCGGGACGGGGAATGAGCAGTTCTTC. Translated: CASRTSGTGNEQFF.

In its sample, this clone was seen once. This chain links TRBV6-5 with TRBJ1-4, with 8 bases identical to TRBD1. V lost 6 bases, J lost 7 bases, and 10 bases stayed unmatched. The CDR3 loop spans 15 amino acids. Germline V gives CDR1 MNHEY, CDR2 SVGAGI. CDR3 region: CASSPDRGGGEKLFF. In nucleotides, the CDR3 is TGTGCCAGCAGCCCCGACAGGGGCGGGGGTGAAAAACTGTTTTTT.